The T cell receptor beta chain under discussion was sequenced for a study of OX40 agonist ivuxolimab in advanced cancers. Study context: Patients were under 90% male with ages about 23 to 79, mean around 58.

The V end was cut by 0 bases, the J end by 4 bases, with 13 bases between. The CDR3 has 16 amino acids. Germline V gives CDR1 MNHEY, CDR2 SVGAGI. Method: immunoSEQ multiplex PCR; TCRdb's copy keeps in-frame clones and lacks some. The table records tens of thousands of clones, about nine tenths of them present only once. Cycle 7 day 1, cycle 4 day 1, and baseline were the timepoints at which blood was sampled. The gene calls are TRBV6-5 and TRBJ1-3; D is perhaps TRBD1 (6 bases). This receptor was identified in an adult with an advanced solid tumor such as melanoma, head and neck, liver or kidney cancer. The input for sequencing was CD4+ or CD8+ T cells sorted from blood, taken in a trial of the OX40 agonist ivuxolimab. The CDR3 bases are TGTGCCAGCAGTTACTCAGGGCAGGGGACCGGAAACACCATATATTTT. It is translated as CASSYSGQGTGNTIYF.